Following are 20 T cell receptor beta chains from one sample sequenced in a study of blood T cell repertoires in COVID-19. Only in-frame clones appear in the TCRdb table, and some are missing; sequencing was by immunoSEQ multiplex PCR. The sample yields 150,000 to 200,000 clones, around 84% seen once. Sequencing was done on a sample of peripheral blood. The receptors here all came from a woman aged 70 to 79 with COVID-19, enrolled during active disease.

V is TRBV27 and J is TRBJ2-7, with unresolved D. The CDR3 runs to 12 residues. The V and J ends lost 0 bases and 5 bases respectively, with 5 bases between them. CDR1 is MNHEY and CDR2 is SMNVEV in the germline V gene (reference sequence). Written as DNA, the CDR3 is TGTGCCAGCAGTTTATCGGGCCACGAGCAGTACTTC. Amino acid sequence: CASSLSGHEQYF.

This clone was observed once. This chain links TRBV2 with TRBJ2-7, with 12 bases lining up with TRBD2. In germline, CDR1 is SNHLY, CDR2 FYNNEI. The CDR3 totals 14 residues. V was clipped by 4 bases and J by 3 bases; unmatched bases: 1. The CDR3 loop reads CASSGTSGIYEQYF. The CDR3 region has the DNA TGTGCCAGCAGTGGGACTAGCGGGATCTACGAGCAGTACTTC.

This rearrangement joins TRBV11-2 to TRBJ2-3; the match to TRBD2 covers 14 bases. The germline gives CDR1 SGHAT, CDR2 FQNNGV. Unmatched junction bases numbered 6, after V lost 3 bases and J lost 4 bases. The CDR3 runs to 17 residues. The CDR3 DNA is TGTGCCAGCAGCTTGAGACTAGCGGGAGGGGGGGCAGATACGCAGTATTTT. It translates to CASSLRLAGGGADTQYF. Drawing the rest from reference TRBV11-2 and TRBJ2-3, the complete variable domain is EAGVAQSPRYKIIEKRQSVAFWCNPISGHATLYWYQQILGQGPKLLIQFQNNGVVDDSQLPKDRFSAERLKGVDSTLKIQPAKLEDSAVYLCASSLRLAGGGADTQYFGPGTRLTVL.

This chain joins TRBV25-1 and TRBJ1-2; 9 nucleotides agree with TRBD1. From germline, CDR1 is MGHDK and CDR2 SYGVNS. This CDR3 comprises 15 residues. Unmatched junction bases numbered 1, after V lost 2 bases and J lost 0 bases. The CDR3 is CASSEGTGPNYGYTF. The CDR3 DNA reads TGTGCCAGCAGTGAAGGGACAGGGCCTAACTATGGCTACACCTTC.

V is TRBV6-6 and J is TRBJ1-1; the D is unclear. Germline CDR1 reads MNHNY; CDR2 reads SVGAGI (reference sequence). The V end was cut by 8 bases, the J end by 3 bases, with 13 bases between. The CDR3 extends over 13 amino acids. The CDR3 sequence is CASATPGYTEAFF. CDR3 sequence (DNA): TGTGCCAGCGCAACTCCGGGGTACACTGAAGCTTTCTTT.

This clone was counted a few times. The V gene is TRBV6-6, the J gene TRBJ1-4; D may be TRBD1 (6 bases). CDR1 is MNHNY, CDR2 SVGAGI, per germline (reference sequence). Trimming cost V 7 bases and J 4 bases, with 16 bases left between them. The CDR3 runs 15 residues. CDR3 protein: CASTTPTGGNEKLFF. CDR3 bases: TGTGCCAGCACAACCCCGACAGGCGGTAATGAAAAACTGTTTTTT.

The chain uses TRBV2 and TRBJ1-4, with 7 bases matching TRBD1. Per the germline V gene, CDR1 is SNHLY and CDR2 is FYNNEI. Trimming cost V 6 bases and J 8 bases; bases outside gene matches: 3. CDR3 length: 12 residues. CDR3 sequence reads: CASRGQTEKLFF. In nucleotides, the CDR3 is TGTGCCAGCAGGGGACAGACGGAAAAACTGTTTTTT. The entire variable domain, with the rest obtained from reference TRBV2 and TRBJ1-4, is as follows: EPEVTQTPSHQVTQMGQEVILRCVPISNHLYFYWYRQILGQKVEFLVSFYNNEISEKSEIFDDQFSVERPDGSNFTLKIRSTKLEDSAMYFCASRGQTEKLFFGSGTQLSVL.

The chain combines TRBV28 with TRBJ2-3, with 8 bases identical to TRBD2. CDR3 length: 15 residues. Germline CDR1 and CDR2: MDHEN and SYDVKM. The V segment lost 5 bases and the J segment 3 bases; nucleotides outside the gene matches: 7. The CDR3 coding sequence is TGTGCCAGCAGTGGGGAAGGACTAGCAACAGATACGCAGTATTTT. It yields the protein CASSGEGLATDTQYF.

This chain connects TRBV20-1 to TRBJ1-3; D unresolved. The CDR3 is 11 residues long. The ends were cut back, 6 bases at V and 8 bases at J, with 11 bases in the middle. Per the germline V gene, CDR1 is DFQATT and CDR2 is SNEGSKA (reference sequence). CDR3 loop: CSAAKDYTIYF. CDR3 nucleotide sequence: TGCAGTGCCGCTAAGGACTACACCATATATTTT.

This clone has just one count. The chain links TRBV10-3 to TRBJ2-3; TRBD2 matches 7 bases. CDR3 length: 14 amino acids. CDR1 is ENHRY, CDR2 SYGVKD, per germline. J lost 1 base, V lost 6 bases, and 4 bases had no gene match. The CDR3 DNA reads TGTGCCATCAGGGACCTAGCGGGCACAGATACGCAGTATTTT. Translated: CAIRDLAGTDTQYF.

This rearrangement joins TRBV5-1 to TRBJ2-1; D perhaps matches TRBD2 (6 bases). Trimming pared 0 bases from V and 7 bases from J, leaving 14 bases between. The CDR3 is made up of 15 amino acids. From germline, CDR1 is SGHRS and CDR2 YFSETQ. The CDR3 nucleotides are TGCGCCAGCAGCTTGGGATGGGACTGGGGAAATGAGCAGTTCTTC. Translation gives CASSLGWDWGNEQFF.

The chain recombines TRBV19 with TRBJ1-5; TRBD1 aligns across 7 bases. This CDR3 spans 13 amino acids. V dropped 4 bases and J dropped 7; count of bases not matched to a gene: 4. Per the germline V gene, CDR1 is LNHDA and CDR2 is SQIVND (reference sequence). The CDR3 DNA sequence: TGTGCCAGTAGTACAGTACAGGGGCAGCCCCAGCATTTT. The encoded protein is CASSTVQGQPQHF.

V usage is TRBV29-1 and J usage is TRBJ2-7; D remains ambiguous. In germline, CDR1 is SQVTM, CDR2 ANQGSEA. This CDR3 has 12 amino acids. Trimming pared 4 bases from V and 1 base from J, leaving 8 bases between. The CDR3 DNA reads TGCAGCGTTGCCAGTCTTTCCTACGAGCAGTACTTC. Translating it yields CSVASLSYEQYF.

This chain's CDR3 is CASSYIRGETQYF. CDR3 coding DNA: TGTGCCAGCAGTTACATCCGGGGGGAGACCCAGTACTTC. The chain combines TRBV6-6 with TRBJ2-5; D may be TRBD2 (6 bases). Trimming stripped 2 bases from V and 5 bases from J, with 9 bases between. CDR1 is MNHNY, CDR2 SVGAGI, per germline (reference sequence). This CDR3 has 13 residues.

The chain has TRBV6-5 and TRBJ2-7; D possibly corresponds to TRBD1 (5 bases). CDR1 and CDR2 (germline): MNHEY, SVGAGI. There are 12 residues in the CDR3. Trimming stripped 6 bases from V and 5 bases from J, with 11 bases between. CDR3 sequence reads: CASRSQANEQYF. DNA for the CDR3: TGTGCCAGCAGATCACAGGCTAACGAGCAGTACTTC.

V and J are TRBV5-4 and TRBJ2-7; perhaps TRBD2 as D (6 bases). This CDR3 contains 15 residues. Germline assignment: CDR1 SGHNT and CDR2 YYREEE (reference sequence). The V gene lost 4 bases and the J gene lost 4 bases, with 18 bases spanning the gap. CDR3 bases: TGTGCCAGCAGCGTCTCACCGGGAGCCCAATACGAGCAGTACTTC. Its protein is CASSVSPGAQYEQYF.

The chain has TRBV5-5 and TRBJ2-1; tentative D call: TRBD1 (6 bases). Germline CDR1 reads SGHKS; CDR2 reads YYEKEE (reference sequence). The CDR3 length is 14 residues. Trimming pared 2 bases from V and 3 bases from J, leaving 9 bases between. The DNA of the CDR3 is TGTGCCAGCAGCTTACGGACAGACTACAATGAGCAGTTCTTC. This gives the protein CASSLRTDYNEQFF.

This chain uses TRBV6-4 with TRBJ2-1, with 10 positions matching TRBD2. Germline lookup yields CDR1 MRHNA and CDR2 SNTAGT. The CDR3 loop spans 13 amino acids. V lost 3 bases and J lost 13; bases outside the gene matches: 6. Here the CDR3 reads CASSESSGGSQFF. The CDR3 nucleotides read TGTGCCAGCAGTGAGTCTAGCGGGGGATCACAGTTCTTC.

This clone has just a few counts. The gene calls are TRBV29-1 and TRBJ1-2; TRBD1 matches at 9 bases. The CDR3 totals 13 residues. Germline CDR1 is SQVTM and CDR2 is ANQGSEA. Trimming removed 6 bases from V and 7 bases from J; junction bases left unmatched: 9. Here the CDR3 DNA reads TGCAGCGTGTACCGGGACAGGGAGTCTGGCTACACCTTC. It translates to CSVYRDRESGYTF.

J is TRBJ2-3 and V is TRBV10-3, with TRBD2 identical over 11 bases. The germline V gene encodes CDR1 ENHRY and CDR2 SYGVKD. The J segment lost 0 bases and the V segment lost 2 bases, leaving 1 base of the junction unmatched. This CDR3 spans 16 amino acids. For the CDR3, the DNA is TGTGCCATCAGTGAGAGACTAGCGGGAAGCACAGATACGCAGTATTTT. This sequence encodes CAISERLAGSTDTQYF.